Sequencing of this T cell receptor (beta chain) was carried out in a study of blood T cell repertoires in COVID-19. Across the whole study: Whether acute or convalescent, the COVID-19 samples came from the United States, Italy and Spain. T cells, B-cell-depleted T cells, or PBMCs supplied cDNA or gDNA.

In the original processing: Quantification of nucleated cells was approximated via reference gene primer amplification. The table came from immunoSEQ multiplex PCR; TCRdb's copy has only in-frame clones and leaves some out. Clone size and the V and J calls come from that table; the DNA yielded D and trimming. The table lists tens of thousands of clones, approximately 90% of them singletons. About this clone: At the DNA level, this CDR3 is encoded by other sequences in the same sample as well.

The material sequenced was peripheral blood. The clonotype comes from a woman of 80 years or more with active or convalescent COVID-19.

The CDR3: CASSLRQGNEKLFF. In nucleotides, the CDR3 is TGTGCCAGCAGCTTACGACAGGGGAATGAAAAACTGTTTTTT. J is TRBJ1-4 and V is TRBV7-9; the match to TRBD1 covers 8 bases. CDR3 length: 14 residues. Looked up from germline, CDR1 is SEHNR and CDR2 is FQNEAQ (reference sequence). Germline trimming cut 2 bases from V and 5 bases from J; bases unmatched to any gene: 1. Supplemented by reference TRBV7-9 and TRBJ1-4, the full variable domain reads DTGVSQNPRHKITKRGQNVTFRCDPISEHNRLYWYRQTLGQGPEFLTYFQNEAQLEKSRLLSDRFSAERPKGSFSTLEIQRTEQGDSAMYLCASSLRQGNEKLFFGSGTQLSVL.